The 10 T cell receptor beta chains in this list originate from one sample, sequenced in a study of T cell changes during pregnancy in multiple sclerosis. Only in-frame clones appear in the TCRdb table, and some are missing; sequencing was by immunoSEQ multiplex PCR. The sample lists tens of thousands of clones, roughly 93% occurring once. The material sequenced was peripheral blood, taken in the third trimester of pregnancy. The receptor set was obtained from a female donor with multiple sclerosis, enrolled in a pregnancy study.

The chain is built from TRBV7-6 and TRBJ1-1; a possible D gene is TRBD1 (5 bases). The CDR3 is 15 amino acids. Per germline, CDR1 SGHVS and CDR2 FNYEAQ. V dropped 0 bases and J dropped 5 bases, with 13 bases sitting between them. The CDR3 DNA is TGTGCCAGCAGCTTAGCGCCACGCGGGGGAACTGAAGCTTTCTTT. The encoded protein is CASSLAPRGGTEAFF.

The chain recombines TRBV4-1 with TRBJ2-2, with 7 bases identical to TRBD2. Germline CDR1 reads MGHRA; CDR2 reads YSYEKL. There are 16 residues in the CDR3. With V trimmed by 3 bases and J by 4 bases, 8 bases remained unmatched. CDR3 DNA sequence: TGCGCCAGCAGCCAGGCTGGGAGGGGAGGCACCGGGGAGCTGTTTTTT. It yields the protein CASSQAGRGGTGELFF.

The chain recombines TRBV5-1 with TRBJ2-2, with D maybe TRBD1 (6 bases). V lost 0 bases, J lost 3 bases, and 6 bases lay in between. The CDR3 consists of 14 residues. The V gene's germline CDR1 is SGHRS and CDR2 YFSETQ. The CDR3 DNA sequence: TGCGCCAGCAGCTTGGGGACAGACACCGGGGAGCTGTTTTTT. As protein: CASSLGTDTGELFF.

The V gene is TRBV9, the J gene TRBJ2-3; 12 bases line up with TRBD2. With 5 bases clipped from V and 8 bases from J, the junction kept 6 bases outside the gene matches. Germline values: CDR1 SGDLS, CDR2 YYNGEE. The CDR3 spans 14 residues. In nucleotides, the CDR3 is TGTGCCAGCAGTCGACTAGCGGGGGATGGTACGCAGTATTTT. This translates into CASSRLAGDGTQYF. Together with reference TRBV9 and TRBJ2-3, the CDR3 gives the full variable domain: DSGVTQTPKHLITATGQRVTLRCSPRSGDLSVYWYQQSLDQGLQFLIQYYNGEERAKGNILERFSAQQFPDLHSELNLSSLELGDSALYFCASSRLAGDGTQYFGPGTRLTVL.

The chain combines TRBV7-2 with TRBJ2-7; TRBD1 aligns across 8 bases. CDR1 is SGHTA, CDR2 FQGNSA, per germline. The trim removed 5 bases at V and 6 bases at J, leaving 9 bases unmatched. This CDR3 has 14 amino acids. This CDR3 reads CASSPQAGQGEQYF. The CDR3 nucleotides are TGTGCCAGCAGCCCCCAAGCCGGACAGGGCGAGCAGTACTTC.

This rearrangement joins TRBV6-1 to TRBJ1-1; D not certain. The CDR3 has 11 residues. Germline lookup yields CDR1 MNHNS and CDR2 SASEGT. Trimming removed 6 bases at V and 2 bases at J, with 4 bases between. The CDR3 DNA reads TGTGCCAGCAGCAGAAACACTGAAGCTTTCTTT. Translated, it gives CASSRNTEAFF.

This clone was counted once. This chain uses TRBV11-2 with TRBJ2-7, with D perhaps TRBD1 (5 bases). In germline, CDR1 is SGHAT, CDR2 FQNNGV. The V end lost 2 bases, the J end lost 3 bases, and 8 bases lay between the germline ends. This CDR3 contains 13 residues. The CDR3 nucleotides read TGTGCCAGCAGCTTAACCCAGGGCTACGAGCAGTACTTC. The encoded protein is CASSLTQGYEQYF.

V gene TRBV2 combines with J gene TRBJ2-1, with 10 bases identical to TRBD2. This CDR3 comprises 15 residues. The V and J ends lost 5 bases and 1 base, in that order; junction bases with no gene match: 2. Per germline, CDR1 SNHLY and CDR2 FYNNEI. DNA for the CDR3: TGTGCCAGCAGTAAACTAGCGGGATCCTACAATGAGCAGTTCTTC. It codes for CASSKLAGSYNEQFF.

This chain joins TRBV9 and TRBJ2-4, with D possibly being TRBD1 (5 bases). The CDR3 extends over 13 amino acids. CDR1 SGDLS and CDR2 YYNGEE come from the germline V gene. Trimming removed 3 bases from V and 8 bases from J, with 12 bases in between. CDR3 nucleotides: TGTGCCAGCAGCGGGGGCAGGGAAGACATTCAGTACTTC. It encodes CASSGGREDIQYF.

The chain carries TRBV15 and TRBJ2-7; 7 nucleotides line up with TRBD2. Trimming removed 5 bases from V and 4 bases from J; junction bases left unmatched: 2. This CDR3 is built from 12 residues. Germline values: CDR1 LNHNV, CDR2 YYDKDF (reference sequence). This CDR3 is CATSGGGYEQYF. CDR3 nucleotide sequence: TGTGCCACCAGCGGGGGGGGTTACGAGCAGTACTTC.